These 17 T cell receptor beta chains share one sample of origin, sequenced in a study of blood T cell repertoires in COVID-19. This table comes from immunoSEQ multiplex PCR, and its TCRdb copy is limited to in-frame clones, with some not included. The repertoire holds under 200,000 clones, 75% to 95% seen once, with nearly 0.55% in the top ten. Sequenced: peripheral blood. Source of these receptors: a man in his forties or fifties with acute or convalescent COVID-19.

The chain joins TRBV19 to TRBJ2-1; 7 bases align to TRBD2. Trimming cost V 4 bases and J 7 bases; bases outside gene matches: 13. This CDR3 is built from 16 residues. CDR1 LNHDA and CDR2 SQIVND come from the germline V gene (reference sequence). The chain's CDR3 is CASSTQAGWPSNEQFF. The CDR3 DNA is TGTGCCAGTAGTACCCAAGCGGGGTGGCCCTCGAATGAGCAGTTCTTC.

The CDR3 nucleotides are TGTGCCGTATCTCGGGGAGACAATGAGCAGTTCTTC. Protein product: CAVSRGDNEQFF. V gene TRBV10-3 combines with J gene TRBJ2-1; a weak D match, TRBD2 (5 bases). Trimming took off 11 bases at V and 5 bases at J, with 13 bases between the two ends. Germline lookup yields CDR1 ENHRY and CDR2 SYGVKD. The CDR3 totals 12 residues.

The J gene is TRBJ2-3, the V gene TRBV7-2; D ambiguous. The CDR3 is made up of 14 amino acids. Germline V CDR1 and CDR2: SGHTA, FQGNSA. Trimming removed 3 bases at V and 0 bases at J, with 7 bases between. The chain's CDR3 is CASSLAGSTDTQYF. The DNA of the CDR3 is TGTGCCAGCAGCTTGGCCGGGAGCACAGATACGCAGTATTTT.

V usage is TRBV7-9 and J usage is TRBJ2-5, with 10 bases fitting TRBD1. The junction had 5 bases not matched to a gene; V was cut back by 5 bases and J by 5 bases. This CDR3 is 14 amino acids long. CDR1 is SEHNR and CDR2 is FQNEAQ in the germline V gene (reference sequence). Here the CDR3 reads CASSRQGAGETQYF. The CDR3 nucleotides are TGTGCCAGCAGCCGACAGGGGGCGGGTGAGACCCAGTACTTC.

The gene calls are TRBV3-1 (or the pseudogene TRBV3-2) and TRBJ2-7; tentatively, D is TRBD2 (5 bases). Germline V gene sequence: CDR1 LGHDT, CDR2 YNNKEL (reference sequence). The V and J ends lost 6 bases and 3 bases respectively, with 21 bases between them. CDR3 size: 16 residues. CDR3 protein: CASRPSGSVPLYEQYV. The CDR3 bases are TGTGCCAGCAGACCCTCAGGTAGCGTTCCTCTCTACGAGCAGTACGTC.

The J gene is TRBJ2-6, the V gene TRBV7-3; possible D gene TRBD2, 6 bases. V was shortened by 5 bases and J by 7 bases, with 24 bases between the two germline ends. CDR1 is SGHTA and CDR2 is FQGTGA in the germline V gene. This CDR3 comprises 18 residues. The CDR3 DNA follows: TGTGCCAGCAGCCCTTCGACGGGGCTTCGGGGGTCAGCCAACGTCCTGACTTTC. Protein product: CASSPSTGLRGSANVLTF.

The rearrangement uses TRBV28 and TRBJ1-2; D gene unclear. Between the trimmed V and J ends, which lost 3 bases and 5 bases, there was a span of 10 bases. The germline V gene encodes CDR1 MDHEN and CDR2 SYDVKM. This CDR3 spans 13 amino acids. Here the CDR3 reads CASSFGRGYGYTF. In DNA form, the CDR3 reads TGTGCCAGCAGTTTTGGGCGGGGATATGGCTACACCTTC.

This rearrangement joins TRBV7-8 to TRBJ1-5, with D possibly matching TRBD1 (6 bases). CDR1 is SGHVS and CDR2 is FQNEAQ in the germline V gene. V gave up 1 base and J gave up 2 bases, with 6 bases separating them. This CDR3 contains 14 residues. This CDR3 reads CASSLGTGNQPQHF. CDR3 DNA: TGTGCCAGCAGCTTAGGGACAGGCAATCAGCCCCAGCATTTT.

The genes are TRBV5-1 and TRBJ2-1; tentatively, D is TRBD1 (6 bases). CDR3 length equals 15 residues. In germline, CDR1 is SGHRS, CDR2 YFSETQ. V was cut by 2 bases and J by 7 bases, with 16 bases left in between. The CDR3 DNA is TGCGCCAGCAGCTTAGGACAGCTCACTCCGAATGAGCAGTTCTTC. Protein: CASSLGQLTPNEQFF.

V usage is TRBV9 and J usage is TRBJ2-1; 8 bases fit TRBD2. The CDR3 extends over 16 amino acids. J was trimmed by 9 bases and V by 0 bases; bases with no gene match: 11. Germline V lookup: CDR1 SGDLS, CDR2 YYNGEE. This chain's CDR3 is CASSVATTGLVLEQFF. CDR3 nucleotides: TGTGCCAGCAGCGTAGCTACCACGGGACTAGTTCTTGAGCAGTTCTTC.

This sequence joins TRBV27 and TRBJ2-6, with D hard to call. The CDR3 loop spans 16 amino acids. In germline, CDR1 is MNHEY, CDR2 SMNVEV (reference sequence). Trimming cost V 3 bases and J 0 bases, with 9 bases left between them. The CDR3 spells CASSFLTSSGANVLTF. The CDR3 nucleotides read TGTGCCAGCAGTTTTCTAACGAGCTCTGGGGCCAACGTCCTGACTTTC.

This chain connects TRBV19 to TRBJ2-7, with TRBD2 matching 8 bases. CDR3 length: 12 amino acids. CDR1 is LNHDA, CDR2 SQIVND, per germline (reference sequence). The V gene end was trimmed by 5 bases and the J gene end by 7 bases; junction bases not matched to a gene: 4. This CDR3 is CASSVSGTEQYF. In DNA, the CDR3 is TGTGCCAGTAGTGTTAGCGGGACTGAGCAGTACTTC.

This rearrangement joins TRBV28 to TRBJ2-7; TRBD2 matches at 7 bases. The trim removed 1 base at V and 2 bases at J, leaving 5 bases unmatched. From germline, CDR1 is MDHEN and CDR2 SYDVKM. The CDR3 extends over 15 amino acids. This CDR3 is CASSLSASGTYEQYF. CDR3 nucleotide sequence: TGTGCCAGCAGTTTATCGGCTAGCGGAACCTACGAGCAGTACTTC.

The rearrangement uses TRBV11-2 and TRBJ2-1; D is perhaps TRBD1 (5 bases). From germline, CDR1 is SGHAT and CDR2 FQNNGV. This CDR3 has 11 residues. V lost 5 bases and J 15 bases, leaving 14 bases between the germline ends. CDR3 residues: CASSTGQFGFF. DNA for the CDR3: TGTGCCAGCAGCACAGGCCAGTTTGGGTTCTTC.

With respect to this clone: The germline gene is not matched at one end of the junction; a read error may be the cause. This chain connects TRBV7-7 to TRBJ2-2; 9 positions match TRBD1. Germline V gene lookup returns CDR1 SSHAT and CDR2 FNYEAQ (reference sequence). The CDR3 extends over 17 amino acids. The CDR3 DNA is TGTGCTAGCAGCCCTTTTCCTGGGACAGGGATTCCCGGGGAGCTGTTTTTT. This codes for CASSPFPGTGIPGELFF.

The genes are TRBV9 and TRBJ2-1; TRBD2 matches 10 bases. Trimming at V came to 4 bases and at J to 4 bases, leaving 8 bases not matched to a gene. Germline V CDR1 and CDR2: SGDLS, YYNGEE. There are 16 residues in the CDR3. CDR3 loop: CASSLAGLATYNEQFF. In DNA, the CDR3 is TGTGCCAGCAGCCTCGCGGGACTAGCGACATACAATGAGCAGTTCTTC.

The chain links TRBV11-1 to TRBJ2-3; 8 bases are a match to TRBD2. Germline V gene data show CDR1 as SGHAT and CDR2 as FQDESV (reference sequence). The CDR3 consists of 14 residues. The V and J ends lost 5 bases and 5 bases, in that order; junction bases with no gene match: 6. CDR3 sequence: CASSLGREGDTQYF. The DNA for the CDR3 is TGTGCCAGCAGCCTCGGACGGGAGGGAGATACGCAGTATTTT. Full variable domain (outside the CDR3, taken from reference TRBV11-1 and TRBJ2-3): EAEVAQSPRYKITEKSQAVAFWCDPISGHATLYWYRQILGQGPELLVQFQDESVVDDSQLPKDRFSAERLKGVDSTLKIQPAELGDSAMYLCASSLGREGDTQYFGPGTRLTVL.